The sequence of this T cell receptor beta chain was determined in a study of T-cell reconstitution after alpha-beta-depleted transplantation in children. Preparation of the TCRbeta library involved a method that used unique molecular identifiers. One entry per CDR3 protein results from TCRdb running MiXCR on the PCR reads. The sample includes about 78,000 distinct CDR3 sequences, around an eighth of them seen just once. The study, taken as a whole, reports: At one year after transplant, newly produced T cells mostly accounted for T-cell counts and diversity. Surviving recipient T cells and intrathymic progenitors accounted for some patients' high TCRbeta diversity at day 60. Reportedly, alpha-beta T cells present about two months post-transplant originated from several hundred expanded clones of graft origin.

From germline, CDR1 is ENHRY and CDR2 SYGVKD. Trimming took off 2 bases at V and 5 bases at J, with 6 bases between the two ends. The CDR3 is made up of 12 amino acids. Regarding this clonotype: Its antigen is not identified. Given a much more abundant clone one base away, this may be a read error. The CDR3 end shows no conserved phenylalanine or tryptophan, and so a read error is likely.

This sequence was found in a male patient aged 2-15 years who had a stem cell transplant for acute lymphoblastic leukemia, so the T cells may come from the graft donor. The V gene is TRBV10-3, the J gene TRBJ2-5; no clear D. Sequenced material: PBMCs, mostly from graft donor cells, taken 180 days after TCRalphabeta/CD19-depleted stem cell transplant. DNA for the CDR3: TGTGCCATCAGTGAGGCCTGGGAGACCCAGTACTCC. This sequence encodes CAISEAWETQYS.